The sequence of this T cell receptor beta chain was determined in a study of shared clonotypes between healthy human individuals. This table comes from immunoSEQ multiplex PCR, and its TCRdb copy is limited to in-frame clones, with some not included. The sample holds some 500,000 clones, 70% to 80% seen once. The CDR3 is made up of 15 amino acids. Trimming cost V 7 bases and J 5 bases; bases outside gene matches: 8. The germline CDR1 and CDR2 sequences are MNHEY and SVGAGI. The sequenced sample was PBMCs. The J gene is TRBJ2-7, the V gene TRBV6-5; TRBD2 agrees at 13 bases. This clonotype originated in a middle-aged woman in good health. Some clones in this sample may be carry-over from other donors' samples. CDR3 in amino acids: CASKGLAGALHEQYF. The CDR3 DNA sequence: TGTGCCAGCAAAGGACTAGCGGGAGCCTTACACGAGCAGTACTTC.